This TCR beta chain was obtained from a study of response to subunit inactivated influenza vaccine. To note about this clonotype: The target antigen is unknown.

TCRdb processed the RT-PCR reads anew with MiXCR; each CDR3 protein has one entry. The table includes hundreds of thousands of distinct CDR3 sequences, less than 20% detected once. The ends lost 4 bases at V and 9 bases at J; junction bases unmatched: 7. The CDR3 has 13 residues. The germline V gene has CDR1 ENHRY and CDR2 SYGVKD. Study-wide results and caveats: Authors proposed each seasonal influenza vaccination draws in few new T cells.

The source is a man in his fifties who received an inactivated influenza vaccine. The rearrangement joins TRBV10-3 to TRBJ2-7, with 9 positions matching TRBD1. This sample comprised PBMCs from blood, obtained about 12 days after vaccination. The CDR3: CAISVGDRVTQYF. In DNA, the CDR3 is TGTGCCATCAGTGTCGGGGACAGGGTGACGCAGTACTTC.